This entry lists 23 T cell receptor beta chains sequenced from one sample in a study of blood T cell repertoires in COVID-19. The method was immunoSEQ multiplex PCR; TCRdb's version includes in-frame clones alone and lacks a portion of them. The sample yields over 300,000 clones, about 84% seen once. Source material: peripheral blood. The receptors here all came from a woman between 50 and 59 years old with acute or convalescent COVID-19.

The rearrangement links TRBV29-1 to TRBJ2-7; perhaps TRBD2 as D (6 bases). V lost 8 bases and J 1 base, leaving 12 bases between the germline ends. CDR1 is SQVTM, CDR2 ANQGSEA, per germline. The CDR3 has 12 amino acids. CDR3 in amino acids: CSTRDSSYEQYF. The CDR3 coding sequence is TGCAGCACCCGGGACTCATCCTACGAGCAGTACTTC.

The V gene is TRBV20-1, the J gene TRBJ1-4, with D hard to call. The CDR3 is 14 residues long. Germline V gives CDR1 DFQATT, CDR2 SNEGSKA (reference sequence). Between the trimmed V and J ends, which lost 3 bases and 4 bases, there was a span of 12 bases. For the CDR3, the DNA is TGCAGTGCTAGTCTCGGCGGACTTAATGAAAAACTGTTTTTT. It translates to CSASLGGLNEKLFF.

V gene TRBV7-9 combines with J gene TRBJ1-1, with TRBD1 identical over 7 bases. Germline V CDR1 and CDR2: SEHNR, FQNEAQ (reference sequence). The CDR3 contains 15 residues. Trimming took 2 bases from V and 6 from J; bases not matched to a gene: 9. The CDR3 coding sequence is TGTGCCAGCAGCTTAAGGCGGACAGGCGGGGCTGAAGCTTTCTTT. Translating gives CASSLRRTGGAEAFF.

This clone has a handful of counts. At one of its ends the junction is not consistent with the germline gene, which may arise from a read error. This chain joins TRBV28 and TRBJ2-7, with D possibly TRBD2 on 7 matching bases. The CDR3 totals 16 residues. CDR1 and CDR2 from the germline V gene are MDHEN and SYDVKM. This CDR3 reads CASREEMGGRSHEQYF. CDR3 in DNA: TGTGCCAGCAGGGAGGAGATGGGGGGGCGCTCCCACGAGCAGTACTTC. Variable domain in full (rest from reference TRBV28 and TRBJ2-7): DVKVTQSSRYLVKRTGEKVFLECVQDMDHENMFWYRQDPGLGLRLIYFSYDVKMKEKGDIPEGYSVSREKKERFSLILESASTNQTSMYLCASREEMGGRSHEQYFGPGTRLTVT.

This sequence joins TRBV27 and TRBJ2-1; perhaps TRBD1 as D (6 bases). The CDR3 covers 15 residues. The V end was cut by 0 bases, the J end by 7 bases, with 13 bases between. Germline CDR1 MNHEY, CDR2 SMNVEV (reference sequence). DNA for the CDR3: TGTGCCAGCAGTTTATCGAGGGCAGGGGAGAATGAGCAGTTCTTC. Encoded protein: CASSLSRAGENEQFF.

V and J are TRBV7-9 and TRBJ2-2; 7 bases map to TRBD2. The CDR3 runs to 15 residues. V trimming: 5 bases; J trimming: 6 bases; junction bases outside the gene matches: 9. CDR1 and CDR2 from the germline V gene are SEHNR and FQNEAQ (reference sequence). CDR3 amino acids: CASSPLSGLAGELFF. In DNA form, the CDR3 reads TGTGCCAGCAGCCCCCTTAGCGGGTTGGCCGGGGAGCTGTTTTTT.

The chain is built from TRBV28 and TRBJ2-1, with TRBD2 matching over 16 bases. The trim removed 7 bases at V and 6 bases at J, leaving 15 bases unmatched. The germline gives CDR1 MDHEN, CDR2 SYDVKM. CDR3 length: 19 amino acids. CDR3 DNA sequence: TGTGCCAGCATCCCCTGGGCAGGGACTAGCGGGAGGGCCGGCAATGAGCAGTTCTTC. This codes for CASIPWAGTSGRAGNEQFF.

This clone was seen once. The CDR3 loop reads CASKSGVTEAFF. CDR3 nucleotide sequence: TGTGCCAGTAAGTCAGGGGTCACTGAAGCTTTCTTT. V gene TRBV19 combines with J gene TRBJ1-1; tentatively, D is TRBD1 (6 bases). Deletions cut 7 bases from V and 4 bases from J, with 10 bases between. There are 12 residues in the CDR3. Germline assignment: CDR1 LNHDA and CDR2 SQIVND (reference sequence). Full variable domain (rest looked up from reference TRBV19 and TRBJ1-1): DGGITQSPKYLFRKEGQNVTLSCEQNLNHDAMYWYRQDPGQGLRLIYYSQIVNDFQKGDIAEGYSVSREKKESFPLTVTSAQKNPTAFYLCASKSGVTEAFFGQGTRLTVV.

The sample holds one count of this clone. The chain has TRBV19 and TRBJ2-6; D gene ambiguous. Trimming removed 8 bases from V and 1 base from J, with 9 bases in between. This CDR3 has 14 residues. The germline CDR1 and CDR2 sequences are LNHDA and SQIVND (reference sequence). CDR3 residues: CASEPGSGANVLTF. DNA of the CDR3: TGTGCCAGTGAGCCTGGTTCTGGGGCCAACGTCCTGACTTTC.

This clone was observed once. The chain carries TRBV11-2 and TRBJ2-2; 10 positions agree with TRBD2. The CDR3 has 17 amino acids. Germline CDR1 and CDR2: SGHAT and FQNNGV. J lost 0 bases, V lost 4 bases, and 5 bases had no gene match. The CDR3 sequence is CASSSRLAGANTGELFF. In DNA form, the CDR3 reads TGTGCCAGCAGCTCCCGACTAGCGGGCGCGAACACCGGGGAGCTGTTTTTT.

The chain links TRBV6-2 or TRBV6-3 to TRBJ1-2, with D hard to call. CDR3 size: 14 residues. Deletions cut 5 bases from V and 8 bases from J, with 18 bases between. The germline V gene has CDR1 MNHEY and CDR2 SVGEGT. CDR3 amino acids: CASSTRGGLAGYTF. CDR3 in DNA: TGTGCCAGCAGTACCCGAGGAGGCCTGGCGGGCTACACCTTC.

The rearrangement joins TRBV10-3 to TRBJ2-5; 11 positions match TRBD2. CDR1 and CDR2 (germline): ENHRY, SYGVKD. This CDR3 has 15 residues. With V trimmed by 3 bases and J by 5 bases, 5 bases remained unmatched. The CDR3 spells CAISELAGDGETQYF. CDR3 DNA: TGTGCCATCAGTGAACTAGCGGGAGATGGGGAGACCCAGTACTTC.

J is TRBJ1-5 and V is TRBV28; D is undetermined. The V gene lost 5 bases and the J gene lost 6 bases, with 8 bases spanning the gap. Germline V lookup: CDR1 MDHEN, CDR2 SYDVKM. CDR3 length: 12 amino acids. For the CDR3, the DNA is TGTGCCAGCAGTGCCCCGGGTCAGCCCCAGCATTTT. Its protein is CASSAPGQPQHF. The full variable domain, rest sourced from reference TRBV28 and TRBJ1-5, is DVKVTQSSRYLVKRTGEKVFLECVQDMDHENMFWYRQDPGLGLRLIYFSYDVKMKEKGDIPEGYSVSREKKERFSLILESASTNQTSMYLCASSAPGQPQHFGDGTRLSIL.

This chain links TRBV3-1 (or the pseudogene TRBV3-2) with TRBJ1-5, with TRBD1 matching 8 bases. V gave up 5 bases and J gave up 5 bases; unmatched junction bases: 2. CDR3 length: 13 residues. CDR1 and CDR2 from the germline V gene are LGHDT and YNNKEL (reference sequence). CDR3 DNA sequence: TGTGCCAGCAGCACAGGGGGATATCAGCCCCAGCATTTT. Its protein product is CASSTGGYQPQHF.

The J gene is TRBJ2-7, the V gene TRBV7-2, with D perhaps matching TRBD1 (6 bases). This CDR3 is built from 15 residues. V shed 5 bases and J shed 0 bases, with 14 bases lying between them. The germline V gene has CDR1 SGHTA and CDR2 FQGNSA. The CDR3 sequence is CASSRRTASSYEQYF. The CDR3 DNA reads TGTGCCAGCAGCAGACGGACAGCTAGCTCCTACGAGCAGTACTTC. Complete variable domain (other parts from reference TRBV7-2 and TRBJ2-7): GAGVSQSPSNKVTEKGKDVELRCDPISGHTALYWYRQSLGQGLEFLIYFQGNSAPDKSGLPSDRFSAERTGGSVSTLTIQRTQQEDSAVYLCASSRRTASSYEQYFGPGTRLTVT.

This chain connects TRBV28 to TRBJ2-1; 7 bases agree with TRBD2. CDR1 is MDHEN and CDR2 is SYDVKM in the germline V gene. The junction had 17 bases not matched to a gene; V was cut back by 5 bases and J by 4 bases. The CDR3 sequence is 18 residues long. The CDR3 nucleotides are TGTGCCAGCAGTGTATATAGAGGGACTACGGCTCCATACAATGAGCAGTTCTTC. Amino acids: CASSVYRGTTAPYNEQFF.

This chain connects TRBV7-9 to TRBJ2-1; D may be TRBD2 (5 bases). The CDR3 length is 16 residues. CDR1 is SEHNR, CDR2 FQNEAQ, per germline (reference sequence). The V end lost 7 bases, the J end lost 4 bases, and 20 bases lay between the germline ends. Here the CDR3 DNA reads TGTGCCAGCACCCCGCCCGGAGGAACCCTTTACAATGAGCAGTTCTTC. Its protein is CASTPPGGTLYNEQFF. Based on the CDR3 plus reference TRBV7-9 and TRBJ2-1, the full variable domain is DTGVSQNPRHKITKRGQNVTFRCDPISEHNRLYWYRQTLGQGPEFLTYFQNEAQLEKSRLLSDRFSAERPKGSFSTLEIQRTEQGDSAMYLCASTPPGGTLYNEQFFGPGTRLTVL.

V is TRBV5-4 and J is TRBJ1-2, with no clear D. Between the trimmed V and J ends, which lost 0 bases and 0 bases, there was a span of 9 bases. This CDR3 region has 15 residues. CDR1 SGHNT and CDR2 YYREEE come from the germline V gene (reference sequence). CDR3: CASSLGGPTNYGYTF. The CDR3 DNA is TGTGCCAGCAGCTTGGGTGGTCCTACTAACTATGGCTACACCTTC.

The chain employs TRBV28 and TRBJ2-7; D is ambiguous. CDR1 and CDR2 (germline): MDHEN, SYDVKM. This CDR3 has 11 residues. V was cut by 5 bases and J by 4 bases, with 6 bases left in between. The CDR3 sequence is CASSTVYEQYF. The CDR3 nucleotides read TGTGCCAGCAGTACGGTTTACGAGCAGTACTTC.

Written as DNA, the CDR3 is TGTGCCAGCAGCTTAAGGGACCCGGGACTAGCGGGAGACTCCTACAATGAGCAGTTCTTC. This sequence encodes CASSLRDPGLAGDSYNEQFF. The V and J genes are TRBV7-3 and TRBJ2-1; 14 bases are a match to TRBD2. J lost 0 bases, V lost 1 base, and 8 bases had no gene match. The CDR3 loop spans 20 amino acids. The germline V gene encodes CDR1 SGHTA and CDR2 FQGTGA. The full variable domain, in which reference TRBV7-3 and TRBJ2-1 provide the parts outside the CDR3, is GAGVSQTPSNKVTEKGKYVELRCDPISGHTALYWYRQSLGQGPEFLIYFQGTGAADDSGLPNDRFFAVRPEGSVSTLKIQRTERGDSAVYLCASSLRDPGLAGDSYNEQFFGPGTRLTVL.

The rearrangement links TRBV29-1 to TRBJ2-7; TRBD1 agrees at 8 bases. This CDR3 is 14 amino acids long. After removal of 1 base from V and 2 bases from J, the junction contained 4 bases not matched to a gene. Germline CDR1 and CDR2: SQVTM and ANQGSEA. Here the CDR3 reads CSVEVRGRAYEQYF. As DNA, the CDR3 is TGCAGCGTTGAAGTCAGGGGGCGTGCCTACGAGCAGTACTTC.

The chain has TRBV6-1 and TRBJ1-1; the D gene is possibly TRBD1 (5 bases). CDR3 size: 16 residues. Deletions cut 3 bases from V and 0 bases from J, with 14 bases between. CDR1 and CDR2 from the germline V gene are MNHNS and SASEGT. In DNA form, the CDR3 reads TGTGCCAGCAGTGAGCCCCCGCCAGGGTTGAACACTGAAGCTTTCTTT. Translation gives CASSEPPPGLNTEAFF.

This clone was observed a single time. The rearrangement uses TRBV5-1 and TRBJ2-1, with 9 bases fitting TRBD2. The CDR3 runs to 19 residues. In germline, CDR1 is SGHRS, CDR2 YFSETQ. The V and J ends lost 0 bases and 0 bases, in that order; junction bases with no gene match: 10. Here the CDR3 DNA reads TGCGCCAGCAGCTTGGATCGGTCTAGCGGGACCAGCTCCTACAATGAGCAGTTCTTC. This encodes CASSLDRSSGTSSYNEQFF.